Following are 9 T cell receptor beta chains from one sample sequenced in a study of beta chain features in type 1 diabetes. The entirety of the isolated RNA underwent reverse transcription, so expressed TCRB transcripts were sequenced. The assay was immunoSEQ multiplex PCR, and TCRdb's table has in-frame clones only and misses some. The repertoire holds 120,000 to 150,000 clones, with about 9.7% as singletons. The sequenced sample consisted of central memory CD4+ T cells from blood. The origin of the receptors is a woman aged 35 to 49 in good health.

A few counts support this clone. CDR3 protein: CASSLRGPGDNEQFF. The DNA for the CDR3 is TGCGCCAGCAGCTTGCGGGGCCCAGGGGACAATGAGCAGTTCTTC. The chain recombines TRBV5-1 with TRBJ2-1; D is perhaps TRBD1 (6 bases). Germline CDR1 and CDR2: SGHRS and YFSETQ. V was pared by 1 base and J by 5 bases, with 13 bases between. This CDR3 has 15 amino acids.

The chain has TRBV19 and TRBJ1-2; 12 bases match TRBD1. This CDR3 is 15 amino acids long. Germline CDR1 and CDR2: LNHDA and SQIVND (reference sequence). V shed 2 bases and J 6 bases; nucleotides not matched to a gene: 4. For the CDR3, the DNA is TGTGCCAGTAGTATATTTGGGACAGGGGGCCATGGCTACACCTTC. Protein sequence: CASSIFGTGGHGYTF.

This chain joins TRBV5-6 and TRBJ1-2; 11 nucleotides agree with TRBD1. Germline trimming cut 4 bases from V and 4 bases from J; bases unmatched to any gene: 3. The CDR3 has 14 residues. CDR1 SGHDT and CDR2 YYEEEE come from the germline V gene. The DNA of the CDR3 is TGTGCCAGCAGCCCGGACAGGGGGCTCTATGGCTACACCTTC. Translated: CASSPDRGLYGYTF.

This clone was counted a few times. V usage is TRBV7-2 and J usage is TRBJ1-2; a weak D match, TRBD1 (5 bases). Germline CDR1 and CDR2: SGHTA and FQGNSA. With 5 bases removed from V and 6 bases from J, the gap between germline ends came to 19 bases. This CDR3 spans 15 amino acids. CDR3 nucleotide sequence: TGTGCCAGCAGCCGTAATCAGGGAAGTGGAGATGGCTACACCTTC. As protein: CASSRNQGSGDGYTF. The full variable domain, rest sourced from reference TRBV7-2 and TRBJ1-2, is GAGVSQSPSNKVTEKGKDVELRCDPISGHTALYWYRQSLGQGLEFLIYFQGNSAPDKSGLPSDRFSAERTGGSVSTLTIQRTQQEDSAVYLCASSRNQGSGDGYTFGSGTRLTVV.

This clone was picked up a small number of times. J is TRBJ2-2 and V is TRBV5-4, with 9 nucleotides matching TRBD2. The length of the CDR3 is 16 residues. V trimming: 6 bases; J trimming: 0 bases; junction bases outside the gene matches: 6. Per the germline V gene, CDR1 is SGHNT and CDR2 is YYREEE (reference sequence). CDR3 amino acids: CASNTRGGANTGELFF. Here the CDR3 DNA reads TGTGCCAGCAATACGCGGGGGGGCGCGAACACCGGGGAGCTGTTTTTT.

This clone has a handful of counts. The rearrangement joins TRBV5-1 to TRBJ1-2; 9 bases fit TRBD1. CDR3 length equals 13 residues. After removal of 3 bases from V and 4 bases from J, the junction contained 1 base not matched to a gene. CDR1 is SGHRS and CDR2 is YFSETQ in the germline V gene. CDR3 sequence (DNA): TGCGCCAGCAGCTCGGACAGGGGCTATGGCTACACCTTC. Protein product: CASSSDRGYGYTF.

The rearrangement links TRBV5-6 to TRBJ1-4; perhaps TRBD1 as D (5 bases). The CDR3 spans 17 residues. Germline V gene data show CDR1 as SGHDT and CDR2 as YYEEEE. With 2 bases removed from V and 8 bases from J, the gap between germline ends came to 22 bases. CDR3 loop: CASSLGDLRTVGEKLFF. In DNA form, the CDR3 reads TGTGCCAGCAGCTTAGGGGACTTGAGGACGGTAGGCGAAAAACTGTTTTTT.

This rearrangement joins TRBV7-8 to TRBJ1-4, with 8 bases fitting TRBD1. Germline V gene sequence: CDR1 SGHVS, CDR2 FQNEAQ. V gave up 1 base and J gave up 4 bases; unmatched junction bases: 2. This CDR3 region has 15 residues. The CDR3 region is CASSLGTGHNEKLFF. DNA for the CDR3: TGTGCCAGCAGCTTAGGGACAGGGCATAATGAAAAACTGTTTTTT. Looking up the rest from reference TRBV7-8 and TRBJ1-4 gives the full variable domain: GAGVSQSPRYKVAKRGQDVALRCDPISGHVSLFWYQQALGQGPEFLTYFQNEAQLDKSGLPSDRFFAERPEGSVSTLKIQRTQQEDSAVYLCASSLGTGHNEKLFFGSGTQLSVL.

This clone came up a few times. The V and J genes are TRBV6-6 and TRBJ2-2; possibly TRBD2 for D (5 bases). The V gene lost 6 bases and the J gene lost 7 bases, with 12 bases spanning the gap. Germline values: CDR1 MNHNY, CDR2 SVGAGI (reference sequence). The CDR3 runs 13 residues. CDR3 coding DNA: TGTGCCAGCAGGAGGGTGTCGATCGGGGAGCTGTTTTTT. It translates to CASRRVSIGELFF.